The clone carrying this T cell receptor (beta chain) was picked up a small number of times. TCRdb used MiXCR to reprocess the 5' RACE reads, holding one entry per CDR3 protein. This sample has fewer than 250,000 distinct CDR3 sequences, with more than 25% found just once. The data belong to a study of T-cell memory formation after mild COVID-19. The receptor comes from an adult woman who had mild COVID-19 (a few samples of this study predate the infection). Cell type and time point are not known. Sequencing was carried out using PBMCs or a T cell subset sorted from them (not recorded which).

The CDR3 loop is CAIRGGMNTGELFF. In DNA, the CDR3 is TGTGCCATCCGCGGCGGGATGAACACCGGGGAGCTGTTTTTT. The J gene is TRBJ2-2, the V gene TRBV10-3; D is perhaps TRBD2 (6 bases). Germline assignment: CDR1 ENHRY and CDR2 SYGVKD. This CDR3 is 14 amino acids long. V lost 8 bases and J lost 1, with 11 bases in between.